What follows are 14 T cell receptor beta chains derived from one specimen sequenced in a study of early T cells in non-severe SARS-CoV-2 infection. TCRdb passed the 5' RACE reads through MiXCR, listing each CDR3 protein once. Of tens of thousands of distinct CDR3 sequences in the sample, 5% to 6.5% were seen once. Sequenced: whole blood. These receptors all stem from an adult who was a healthcare worker with PCR-confirmed SARS-CoV-2 infection or an uninfected control (not recorded which).

J is TRBJ1-4 and V is TRBV6-5; TRBD1 matches 11 bases. The CDR3 totals 17 residues. J gave up 4 bases and V 5 bases, and 9 bases lay outside the gene matches. From germline, CDR1 is MNHEY and CDR2 SVGAGI. DNA of the CDR3: TGTGCCAGCAGTCAAAGGGACAGGGGGATCAGTAATGAAAAACTGTTTTTT. This encodes CASSQRDRGISNEKLFF.

The chain joins TRBV6-2 or TRBV6-3 to TRBJ2-2, with 11 bases lining up with TRBD2. Germline V lookup: CDR1 MNHEY, CDR2 SVGEGT. Trimming took 5 bases from V and 0 from J; bases not matched to a gene: 2. The CDR3 extends over 16 amino acids. The CDR3 nucleotides are TGTGCCAGCAGTCGACTAGCGGGGCCGAACACCGGGGAGCTGTTTTTT. Translation gives CASSRLAGPNTGELFF.

This clonotype was recorded many times. The rearrangement uses TRBV21-1 and TRBJ2-1; the table's D call of TRBD2 was not tested on the DNA. TRBV21-1 is labeled a pseudogene. The CDR3 length is 16 residues. The CDR3 region is CASSKEEGRAYNEQFF. The CDR3 DNA reads TGTGCCAGCAGCAAAGAAGAGGGAAGAGCTTACAATGAGCAGTTCTTC.

This clonotype was counted at least ten times. The chain has TRBV5-1 and TRBJ1-4, with D possibly being TRBD1 (6 bases). Germline V gene sequence: CDR1 SGHRS, CDR2 YFSETQ. V was shortened by 2 bases and J by 3 bases, with 11 bases between the two germline ends. The CDR3 is 15 amino acids. In DNA, the CDR3 is TGCGCCAGCAGCTTCGACAGGCCCCCTAATGAAAAACTGTTTTTT. Translating it yields CASSFDRPPNEKLFF.

This clonotype came up many times. V gene TRBV3-1 combines with J gene TRBJ2-2; a weak D match, TRBD1 (5 bases). The CDR3 extends over 17 amino acids. The germline V gene has CDR1 LGHDT and CDR2 YNNKEL (reference sequence). Trimming left V 4 bases short and J 3 bases short, with 18 bases between. The CDR3 coding sequence is TGTGCCAGCAGCCTCAAGGTATCAGGGATGGACACCGGGGAGCTGTTTTTT. It yields the protein CASSLKVSGMDTGELFF.

This clonotype was counted at least ten times. This chain connects TRBV19 to TRBJ2-7; D perhaps matches TRBD1 (5 bases). The CDR3 loop spans 13 amino acids. Germline CDR1 LNHDA, CDR2 SQIVND (reference sequence). V was clipped by 8 bases and J by 2 bases, with 13 bases between them. CDR3 protein: CASGAGFAYEQYF. The CDR3 DNA is TGTGCCAGTGGGGCAGGGTTCGCCTACGAGCAGTACTTC.

This clonotype came up many times. The chain recombines TRBV10-3 with TRBJ1-2; 9 nucleotides align to TRBD1. The CDR3 spans 13 residues. V lost 3 bases to trimming and J lost 7 bases; unmatched junction nucleotides: 3. CDR1 is ENHRY and CDR2 is SYGVKD in the germline V gene. The DNA of the CDR3 is TGTGCCATCAGTGAAGGGACAGGGTCTGGCTACACCTTC. This translates into CAISEGTGSGYTF.

For the CDR3, the DNA is TGTGCCACCAGCAGAGGGCCCCAAGGGGGTCAAAACTATGGCTACACCTTC. Translated, it gives CATSRGPQGGQNYGYTF. The chain carries TRBV15 and TRBJ1-2; TRBD1 might be the D (6 bases). CDR1 is LNHNV and CDR2 is YYDKDF in the germline V gene (reference sequence). Trimming took 1 base from V and 2 from J, leaving 17 bases between them. There are 17 residues in the CDR3.

This clonotype came up many times. The chain combines TRBV20-1 with TRBJ2-1, with 8 bases lining up with TRBD2. The V and J ends lost 3 bases and 2 bases, in that order; junction bases with no gene match: 3. The CDR3 runs to 14 residues. Germline V gene sequence: CDR1 DFQATT, CDR2 SNEGSKA (reference sequence). The DNA for the CDR3 is TGCAGTGCTAGCGGGAGGGCCCCCTACAATGAGCAGTTCTTC. This translates into CSASGRAPYNEQFF.

This clonotype was observed at least ten times. CDR3 residues: CASSPGGYGYTF. In nucleotides, the CDR3 is TGTGCCAGCAGTCCAGGGGGCTATGGCTACACCTTC. The rearrangement uses TRBV12-3 or TRBV12-4 and TRBJ1-2; 7 nucleotides line up with TRBD1. CDR3 length: 12 residues. The junction had 1 base not matched to a gene; V was cut back by 5 bases and J by 4 bases.

This clonotype was picked up many times. The chain links TRBV6-6 to TRBJ2-2, with D unresolved. Germline CDR1 and CDR2: MNHNY and SVGAGI (reference sequence). The ends were cut back, 7 bases at V and 3 bases at J, with 12 bases in the middle. The CDR3 spans 14 residues. The CDR3 nucleotides read TGTGCCAGCATCTCCTCGGATCACACCGGGGAGCTGTTTTTT. Amino acid sequence: CASISSDHTGELFF.

This clonotype occurred many times. The chain carries TRBV9 and TRBJ1-4; maybe TRBD1 (6 bases). The V and J ends lost 3 bases and 0 bases respectively, with 12 bases between them. Germline V gives CDR1 SGDLS, CDR2 YYNGEE. The CDR3 has 16 residues. The CDR3 protein is CASSAAYRATNEKLFF. The CDR3 region has the DNA TGTGCCAGCAGCGCTGCTTACAGGGCAACTAATGAAAAACTGTTTTTT.

In regard to this clonotype: The junction and the germline gene differ at one end; a read error may be behind it. V is TRBV7-2 and J is TRBJ2-3; 9 bases match TRBD2. Germline CDR1 SGHTA, CDR2 FQGNSA. CDR3 length: 16 amino acids. The CDR3 DNA is TGTGTCAGCAAGGCGGGGGGGCCTTGGGCGACAGATACGCAGTATTTT. Residues: CVSKAGGPWATDTQYF.

In regard to this clonotype: Since a much larger clone is just one base distant, this may be a read error. The chain uses TRBV11-2 and TRBJ1-1; no clear D gene. This CDR3 contains 14 residues. Germline V gives CDR1 SGHAT, CDR2 FQNNGV. V gave up 3 bases and J gave up 2 bases, with 10 bases separating them. The CDR3 reads CASSFVGGNTEAFF. The CDR3 coding sequence is TGTGCCAGCAGCTTTGTTGGCGGCAACACTGAAGCTTTCTTT.